This T cell receptor beta chain was obtained from a study of technical replicates of blood from a handful of donors. The repertoire was sequenced with immunoSEQ multiplex PCR; TCRdb's copy has only in-frame clones and lacks some. The repertoire includes approximately 85,000 clones, around 94% of them detected once, and under 0.3% sits in the top ten. With 6 bases removed from V and 0 bases from J, the gap between germline ends came to 8 bases. Germline assignment: CDR1 MDHEN and CDR2 SYDVKM. The CDR3 has 13 amino acids. This TCR was recovered from a human donor in good health. The specimen sequenced was T cells isolated from PBMCs. The V gene is TRBV28, the J gene TRBJ1-2, with D perhaps matching TRBD1 (6 bases). DNA of the CDR3: TGTGCCAGCAGCCGGACAGCTAACTATGGCTACACCTTC. Its protein is CASSRTANYGYTF.